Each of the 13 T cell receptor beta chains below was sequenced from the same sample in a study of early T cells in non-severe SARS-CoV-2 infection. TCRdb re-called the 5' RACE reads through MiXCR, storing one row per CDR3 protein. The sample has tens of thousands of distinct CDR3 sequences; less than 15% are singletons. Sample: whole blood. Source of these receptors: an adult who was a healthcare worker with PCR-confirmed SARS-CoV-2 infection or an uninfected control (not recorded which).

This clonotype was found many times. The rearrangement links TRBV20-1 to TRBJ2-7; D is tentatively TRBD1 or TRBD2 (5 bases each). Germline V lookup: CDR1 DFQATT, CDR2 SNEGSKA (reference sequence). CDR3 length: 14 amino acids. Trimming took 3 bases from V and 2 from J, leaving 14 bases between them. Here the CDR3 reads CSASRPGSPYEQYF. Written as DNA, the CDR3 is TGCAGTGCTAGTAGGCCAGGGAGTCCCTACGAGCAGTACTTC.

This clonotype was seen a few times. The CDR3 nucleotides are TGCAGTGCTAGAGATCGGGAAGGGGTCCACGAGCAGTACTTC. Translated, it gives CSARDREGVHEQYF. V gene TRBV20-1 combines with J gene TRBJ2-7; D possibly matches TRBD1 or TRBD2 (5 bases each). This CDR3 contains 14 residues. V lost 0 bases, J lost 5 bases, and 14 bases lay in between. Germline CDR1 and CDR2: DFQATT and SNEGSKA (reference sequence).

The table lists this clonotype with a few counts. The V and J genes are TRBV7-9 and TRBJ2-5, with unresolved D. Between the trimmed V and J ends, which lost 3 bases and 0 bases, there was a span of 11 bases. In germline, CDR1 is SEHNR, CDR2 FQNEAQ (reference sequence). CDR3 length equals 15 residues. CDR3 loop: CASSLTLGYQETQYF. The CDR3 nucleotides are TGTGCCAGCAGCTTGACTTTGGGGTACCAAGAGACCCAGTACTTC. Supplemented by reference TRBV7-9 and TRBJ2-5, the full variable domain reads DTGVSQNPRHKITKRGQNVTFRCDPISEHNRLYWYRQTLGQGPEFLTYFQNEAQLEKSRLLSDRFSAERPKGSFSTLEIQRTEQGDSAMYLCASSLTLGYQETQYFGPGTRLLVL.

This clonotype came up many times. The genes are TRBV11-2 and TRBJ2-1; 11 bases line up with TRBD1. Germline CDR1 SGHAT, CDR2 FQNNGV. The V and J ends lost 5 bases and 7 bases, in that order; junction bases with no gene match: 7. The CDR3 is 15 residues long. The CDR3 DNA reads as TGTGCCAGCAGCAGGCGGACAGGGGGCCCGAATGAGCAGTTCTTC. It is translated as CASSRRTGGPNEQFF.

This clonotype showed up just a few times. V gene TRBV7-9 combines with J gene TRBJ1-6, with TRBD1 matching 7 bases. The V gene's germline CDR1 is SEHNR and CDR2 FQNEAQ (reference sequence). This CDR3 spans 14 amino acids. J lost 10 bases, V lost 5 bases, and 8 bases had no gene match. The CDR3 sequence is CASSEQGPLSPLHF. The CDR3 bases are TGTGCCAGCAGCGAACAGGGGCCGCTATCACCCCTCCACTTT.

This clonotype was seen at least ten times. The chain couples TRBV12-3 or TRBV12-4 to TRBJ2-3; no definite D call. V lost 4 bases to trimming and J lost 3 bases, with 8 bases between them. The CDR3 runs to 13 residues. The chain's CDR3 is CASSSLLTDTQYF. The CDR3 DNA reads TGTGCCAGCAGTTCCCTCTTAACAGATACGCAGTATTTT.

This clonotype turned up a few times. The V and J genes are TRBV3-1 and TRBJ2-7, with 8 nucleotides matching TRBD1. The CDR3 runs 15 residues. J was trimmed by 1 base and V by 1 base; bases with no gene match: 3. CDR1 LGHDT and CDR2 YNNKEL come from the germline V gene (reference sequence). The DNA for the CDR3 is TGTGCCAGCAGCCAAGGGACAGGGCTTTCCTACGAGCAGTACTTC. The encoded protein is CASSQGTGLSYEQYF.

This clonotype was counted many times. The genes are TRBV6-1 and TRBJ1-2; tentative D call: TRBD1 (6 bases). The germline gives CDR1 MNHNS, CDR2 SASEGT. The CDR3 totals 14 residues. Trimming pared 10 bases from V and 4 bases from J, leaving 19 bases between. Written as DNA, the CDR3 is TGTGCCACCACTAACAGGGAATGGAGCTATGGCTACACCTTC. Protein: CATTNREWSYGYTF.

The CDR3 region has the DNA TGTGCCAGCAGCTTAGAGGATCGGTCCCGAACGCAGTATTTT. It specifies CASSLEDRSRTQYF. The chain recombines TRBV7-9 with TRBJ2-3; D is unclear. With 1 base removed from V and 9 bases from J, the gap between germline ends came to 14 bases. CDR1 and CDR2 (germline): SEHNR, FQNEAQ (reference sequence). The CDR3 totals 14 residues.

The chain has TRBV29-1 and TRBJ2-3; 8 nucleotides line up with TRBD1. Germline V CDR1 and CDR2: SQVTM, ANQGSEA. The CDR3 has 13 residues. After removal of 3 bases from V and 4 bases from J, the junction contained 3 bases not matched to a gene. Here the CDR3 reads CSVDQGAPDTQYF. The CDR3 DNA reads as TGCAGCGTTGACCAGGGGGCCCCAGATACGCAGTATTTT.

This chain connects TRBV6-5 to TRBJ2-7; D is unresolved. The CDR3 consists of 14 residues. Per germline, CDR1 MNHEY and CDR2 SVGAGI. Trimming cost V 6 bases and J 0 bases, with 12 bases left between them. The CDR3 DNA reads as TGTGCCAGCAGACGCCCAAGGGACTCCTACGAGCAGTACTTC. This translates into CASRRPRDSYEQYF.

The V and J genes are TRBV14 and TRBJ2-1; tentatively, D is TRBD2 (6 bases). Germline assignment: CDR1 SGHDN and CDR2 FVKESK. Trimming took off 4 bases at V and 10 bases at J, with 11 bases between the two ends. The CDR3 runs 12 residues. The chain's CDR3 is CASSRAGGEQFF. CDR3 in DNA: TGTGCCAGCAGCCGGGCCGGGGGAGAGCAGTTCTTC. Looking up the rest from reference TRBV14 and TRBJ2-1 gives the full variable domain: EAGVTQFPSHSVIEKGQTVTLRCDPISGHDNLYWYRRVMGKEIKFLLHFVKESKQDESGMPNNRFLAERTGGTYSTLKVQPAELEDSGVYFCASSRAGGEQFFGPGTRLTVL.

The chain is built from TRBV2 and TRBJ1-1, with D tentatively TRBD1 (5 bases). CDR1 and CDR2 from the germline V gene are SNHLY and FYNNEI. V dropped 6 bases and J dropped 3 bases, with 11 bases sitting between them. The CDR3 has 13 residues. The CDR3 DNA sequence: TGTGCCAGCAGGAGCAGGGAGGACACTGAAGCTTTCTTT. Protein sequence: CASRSREDTEAFF.